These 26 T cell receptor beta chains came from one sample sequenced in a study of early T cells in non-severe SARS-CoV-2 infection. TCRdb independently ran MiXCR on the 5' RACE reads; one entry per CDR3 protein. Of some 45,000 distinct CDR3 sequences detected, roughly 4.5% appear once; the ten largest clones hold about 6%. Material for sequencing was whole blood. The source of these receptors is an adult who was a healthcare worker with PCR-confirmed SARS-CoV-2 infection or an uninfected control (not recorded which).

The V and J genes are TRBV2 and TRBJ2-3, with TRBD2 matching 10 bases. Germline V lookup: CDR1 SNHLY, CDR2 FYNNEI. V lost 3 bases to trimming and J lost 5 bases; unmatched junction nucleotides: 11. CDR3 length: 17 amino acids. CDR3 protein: CASSDPSGLAGEDTQYF. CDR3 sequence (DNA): TGTGCCAGCAGTGATCCAAGTGGGCTAGCGGGGGAAGATACGCAGTATTTT.

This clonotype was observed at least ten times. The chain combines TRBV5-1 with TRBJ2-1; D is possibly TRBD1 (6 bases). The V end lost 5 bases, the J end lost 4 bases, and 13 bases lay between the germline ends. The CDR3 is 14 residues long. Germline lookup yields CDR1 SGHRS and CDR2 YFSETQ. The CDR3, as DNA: TGCGCCAGCAGTGCCAGAGGACAGTACAATGAGCAGTTCTTC. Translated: CASSARGQYNEQFF.

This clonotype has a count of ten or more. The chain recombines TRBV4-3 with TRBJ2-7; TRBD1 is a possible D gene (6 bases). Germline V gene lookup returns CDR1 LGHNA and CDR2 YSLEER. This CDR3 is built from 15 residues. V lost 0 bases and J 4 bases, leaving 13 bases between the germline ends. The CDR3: CASSQERQGMYEQYF. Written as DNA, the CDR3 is TGCGCCAGCAGCCAAGAGCGCCAGGGGATGTACGAGCAGTACTTC.

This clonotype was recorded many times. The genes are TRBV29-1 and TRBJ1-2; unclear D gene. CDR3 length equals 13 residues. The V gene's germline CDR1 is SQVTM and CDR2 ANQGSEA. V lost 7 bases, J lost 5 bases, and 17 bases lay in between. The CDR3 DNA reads TGCAGCGAACGGGTAATACGCTTATATGGCTACACCTTC. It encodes CSERVIRLYGYTF.

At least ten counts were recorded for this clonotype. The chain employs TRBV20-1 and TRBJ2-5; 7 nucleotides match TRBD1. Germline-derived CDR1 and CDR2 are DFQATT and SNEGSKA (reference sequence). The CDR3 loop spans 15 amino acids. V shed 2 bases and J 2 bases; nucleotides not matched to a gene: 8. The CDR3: CSARRGTVTQETQYF. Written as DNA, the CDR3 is TGCAGTGCTAGAAGGGGGACAGTTACACAAGAGACCCAGTACTTC.

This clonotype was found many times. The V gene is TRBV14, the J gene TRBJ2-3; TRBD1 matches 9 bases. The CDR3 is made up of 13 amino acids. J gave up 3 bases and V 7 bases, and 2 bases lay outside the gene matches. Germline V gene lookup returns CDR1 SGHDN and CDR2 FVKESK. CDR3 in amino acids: CASTGQGTDTQYF. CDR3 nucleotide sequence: TGTGCCAGCACCGGACAGGGGACAGATACGCAGTATTTT. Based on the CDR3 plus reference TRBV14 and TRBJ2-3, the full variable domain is EAGVTQFPSHSVIEKGQTVTLRCDPISGHDNLYWYRRVMGKEIKFLLHFVKESKQDESGMPNNRFLAERTGGTYSTLKVQPAELEDSGVYFCASTGQGTDTQYFGPGTRLTVL.

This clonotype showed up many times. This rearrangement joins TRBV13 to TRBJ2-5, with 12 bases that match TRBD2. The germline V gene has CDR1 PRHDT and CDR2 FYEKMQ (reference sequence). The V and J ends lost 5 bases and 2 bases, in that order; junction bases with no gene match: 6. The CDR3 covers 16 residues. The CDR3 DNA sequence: TGTGCCAGCAGCCGAGGGACTAGCGGGCCTCAAGAGACCCAGTACTTC. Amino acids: CASSRGTSGPQETQYF.

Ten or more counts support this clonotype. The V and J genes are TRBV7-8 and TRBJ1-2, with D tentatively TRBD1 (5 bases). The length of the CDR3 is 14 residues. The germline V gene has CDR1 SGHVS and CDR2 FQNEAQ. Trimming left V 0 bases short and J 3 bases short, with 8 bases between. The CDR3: CASSLAGRDYGYTF. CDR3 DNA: TGTGCCAGCAGCTTAGCTGGCAGGGACTATGGCTACACCTTC.

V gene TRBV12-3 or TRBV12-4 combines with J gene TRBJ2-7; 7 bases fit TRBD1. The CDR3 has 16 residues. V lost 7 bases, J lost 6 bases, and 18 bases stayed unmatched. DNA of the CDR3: TGTGCCAGCACCCAGAGACAGGGCGCGGGTGTCGGCGAGCAGTACTTC. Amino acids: CASTQRQGAGVGEQYF.

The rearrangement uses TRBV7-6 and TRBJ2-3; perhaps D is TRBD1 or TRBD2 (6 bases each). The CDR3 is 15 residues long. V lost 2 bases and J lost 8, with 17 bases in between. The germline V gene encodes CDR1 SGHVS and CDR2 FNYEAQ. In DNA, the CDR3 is TGTGCCAGCAGCTTAAGGGAGGCCCGAGGGGGTACGCAGTATTTT. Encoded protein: CASSLREARGGTQYF.

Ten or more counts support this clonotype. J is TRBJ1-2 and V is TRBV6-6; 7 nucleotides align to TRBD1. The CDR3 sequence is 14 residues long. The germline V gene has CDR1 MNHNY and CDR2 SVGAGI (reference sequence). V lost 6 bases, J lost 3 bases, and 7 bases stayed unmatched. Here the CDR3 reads CASRNRGFDYGYTF. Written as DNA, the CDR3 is TGTGCCAGCAGAAACAGGGGCTTTGACTATGGCTACACCTTC.

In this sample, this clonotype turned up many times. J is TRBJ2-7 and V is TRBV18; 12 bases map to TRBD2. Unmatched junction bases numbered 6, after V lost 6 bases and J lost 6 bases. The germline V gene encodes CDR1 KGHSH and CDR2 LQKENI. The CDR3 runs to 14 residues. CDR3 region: CASSAGLAGFEQYF. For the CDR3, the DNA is TGTGCCAGCTCCGCAGGACTAGCGGGGTTCGAGCAGTACTTC.

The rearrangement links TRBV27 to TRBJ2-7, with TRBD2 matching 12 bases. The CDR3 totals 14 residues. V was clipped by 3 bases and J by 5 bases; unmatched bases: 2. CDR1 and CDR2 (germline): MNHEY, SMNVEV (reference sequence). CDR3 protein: CASSLTSGSHEQYF. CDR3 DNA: TGTGCCAGCAGTTTGACTAGCGGGAGCCACGAGCAGTACTTC.

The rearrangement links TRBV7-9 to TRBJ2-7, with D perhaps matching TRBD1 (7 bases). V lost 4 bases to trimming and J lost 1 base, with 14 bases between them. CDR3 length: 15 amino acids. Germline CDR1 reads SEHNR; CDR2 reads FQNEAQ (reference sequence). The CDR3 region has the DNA TGTGCCAGCAGCTACCCGGAGGGACAGTCCTACGAGCAGTACTTC. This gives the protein CASSYPEGQSYEQYF.

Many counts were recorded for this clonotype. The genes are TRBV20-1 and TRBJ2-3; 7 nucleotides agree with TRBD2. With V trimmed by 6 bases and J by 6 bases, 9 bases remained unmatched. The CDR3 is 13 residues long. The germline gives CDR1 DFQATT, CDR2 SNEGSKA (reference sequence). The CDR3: CSAPSSGPDTQYF. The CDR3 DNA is TGCAGTGCCCCCTCTAGCGGCCCGGATACGCAGTATTTT.

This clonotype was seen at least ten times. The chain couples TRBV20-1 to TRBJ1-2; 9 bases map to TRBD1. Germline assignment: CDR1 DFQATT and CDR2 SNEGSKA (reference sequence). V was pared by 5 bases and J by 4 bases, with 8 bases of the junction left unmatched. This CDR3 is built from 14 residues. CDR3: CSAPRDRAPYGYTF. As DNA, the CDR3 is TGCAGTGCTCCCCGGGACAGGGCCCCCTATGGCTACACCTTC.

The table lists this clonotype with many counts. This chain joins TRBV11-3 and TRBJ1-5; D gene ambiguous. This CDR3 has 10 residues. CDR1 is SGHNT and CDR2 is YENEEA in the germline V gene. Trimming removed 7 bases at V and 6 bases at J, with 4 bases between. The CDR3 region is CASIVQPQHF. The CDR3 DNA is TGTGCCAGCATAGTTCAGCCCCAGCATTTT.

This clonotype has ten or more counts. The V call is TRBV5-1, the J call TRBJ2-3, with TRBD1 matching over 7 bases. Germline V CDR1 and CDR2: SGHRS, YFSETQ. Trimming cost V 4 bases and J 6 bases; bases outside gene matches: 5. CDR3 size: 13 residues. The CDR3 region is CASSNGQVDTQYF. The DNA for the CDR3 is TGCGCCAGCAGCAACGGACAGGTGGATACGCAGTATTTT. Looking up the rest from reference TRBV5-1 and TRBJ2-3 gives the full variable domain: KAGVTQTPRYLIKTRGQQVTLSCSPISGHRSVSWYQQTPGQGLQFLFEYFSETQRNKGNFPGRFSGRQFSNSRSEMNVSTLELGDSALYLCASSNGQVDTQYFGPGTRLTVL.

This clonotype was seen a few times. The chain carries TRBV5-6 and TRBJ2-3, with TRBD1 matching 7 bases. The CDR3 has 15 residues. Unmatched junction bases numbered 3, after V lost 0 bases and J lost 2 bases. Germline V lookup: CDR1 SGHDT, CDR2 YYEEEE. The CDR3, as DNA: TGTGCCAGCAGCTTGGGACAGGGCCTCACAGATACGCAGTATTTT. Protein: CASSLGQGLTDTQYF. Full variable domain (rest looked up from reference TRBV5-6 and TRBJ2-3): DAGVTQSPTHLIKTRGQQVTLRCSPKSGHDTVSWYQQALGQGPQFIFQYYEEEERQRGNFPDRFSGHQFPNYSSELNVNALLLGDSALYLCASSLGQGLTDTQYFGPGTRLTVL.

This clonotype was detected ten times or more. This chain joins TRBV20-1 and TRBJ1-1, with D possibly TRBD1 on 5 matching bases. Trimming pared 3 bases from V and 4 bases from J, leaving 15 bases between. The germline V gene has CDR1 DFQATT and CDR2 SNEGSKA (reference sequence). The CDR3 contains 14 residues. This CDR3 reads CSARDYGGVTEAFF. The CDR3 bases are TGCAGTGCTAGGGATTACGGGGGAGTCACTGAAGCTTTCTTT.

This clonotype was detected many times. The CDR3 nucleotides are TGCGCCAGCAGCGTAATTCCGGGACAGGGCTACGAGCAGTACTTC. Amino acid sequence: CASSVIPGQGYEQYF. The chain joins TRBV4-1 to TRBJ2-7, with TRBD1 matching over 9 bases. CDR3 length: 15 amino acids. CDR1 MGHRA and CDR2 YSYEKL come from the germline V gene. The V segment lost 5 bases and the J segment 3 bases; nucleotides outside the gene matches: 8.

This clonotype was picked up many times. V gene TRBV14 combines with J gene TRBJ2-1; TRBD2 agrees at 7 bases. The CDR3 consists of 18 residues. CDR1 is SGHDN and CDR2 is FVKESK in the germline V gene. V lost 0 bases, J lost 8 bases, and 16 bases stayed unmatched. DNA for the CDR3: TGTGCCAGCAGCCAAGACCGGGAGGCGGGAGAGGGATGGGATGAGCAGTTCTTC. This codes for CASSQDREAGEGWDEQFF.

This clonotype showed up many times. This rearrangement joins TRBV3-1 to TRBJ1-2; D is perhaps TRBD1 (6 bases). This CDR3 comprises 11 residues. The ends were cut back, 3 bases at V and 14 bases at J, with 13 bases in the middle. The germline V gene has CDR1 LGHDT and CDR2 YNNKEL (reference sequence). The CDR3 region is CASSQGVQGTF. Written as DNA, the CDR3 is TGTGCCAGCAGCCAGGGGGTTCAGGGGACCTTC.

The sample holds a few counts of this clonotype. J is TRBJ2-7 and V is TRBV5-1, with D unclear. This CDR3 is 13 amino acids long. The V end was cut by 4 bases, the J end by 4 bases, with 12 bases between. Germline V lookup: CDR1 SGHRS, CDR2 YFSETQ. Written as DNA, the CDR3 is TGCGCCAGCAGCCCCCCGGATTCATACGAGCAGTACTTC. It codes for CASSPPDSYEQYF.

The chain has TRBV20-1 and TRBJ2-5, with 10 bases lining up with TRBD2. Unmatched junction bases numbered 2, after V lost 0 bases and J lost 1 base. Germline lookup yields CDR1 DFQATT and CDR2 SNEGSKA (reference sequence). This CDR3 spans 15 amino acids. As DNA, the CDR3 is TGCAGTGCTAGAGAAACTAGCGGGATCCAAGAGACCCAGTACTTC. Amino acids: CSARETSGIQETQYF.

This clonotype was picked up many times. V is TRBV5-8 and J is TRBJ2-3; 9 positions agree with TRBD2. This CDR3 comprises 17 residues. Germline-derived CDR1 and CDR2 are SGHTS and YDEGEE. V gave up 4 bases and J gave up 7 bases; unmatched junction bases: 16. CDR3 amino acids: CASSLFGGSGGLNTQYF. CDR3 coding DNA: TGTGCCAGCAGCCTTTTCGGGGGTAGCGGGGGTTTGAATACGCAGTATTTT.